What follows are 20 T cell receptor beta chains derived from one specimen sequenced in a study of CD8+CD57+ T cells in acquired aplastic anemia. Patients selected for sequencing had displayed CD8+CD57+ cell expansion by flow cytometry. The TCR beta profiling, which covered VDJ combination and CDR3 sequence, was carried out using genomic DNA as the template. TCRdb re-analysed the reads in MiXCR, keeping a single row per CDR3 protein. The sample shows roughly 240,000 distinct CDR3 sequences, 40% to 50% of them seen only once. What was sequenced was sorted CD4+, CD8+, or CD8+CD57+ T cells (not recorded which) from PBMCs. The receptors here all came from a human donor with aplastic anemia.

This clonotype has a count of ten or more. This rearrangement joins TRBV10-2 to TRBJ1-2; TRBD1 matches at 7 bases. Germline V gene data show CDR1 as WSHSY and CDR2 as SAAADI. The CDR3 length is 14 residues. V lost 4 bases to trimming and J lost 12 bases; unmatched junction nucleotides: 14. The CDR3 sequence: CASSGPGQTVEDTF. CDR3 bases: TGCGCCAGCAGTGGGCCGGGACAGACCGTGGAAGACACCTTC.

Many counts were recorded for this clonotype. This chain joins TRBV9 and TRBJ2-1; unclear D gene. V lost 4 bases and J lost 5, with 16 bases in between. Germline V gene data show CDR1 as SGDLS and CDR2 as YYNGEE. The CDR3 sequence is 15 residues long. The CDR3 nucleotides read TGTGCCAGCAGCTCCGATGGGTTCCTGAACAATGAGCAGTTCTTC. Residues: CASSSDGFLNNEQFF.

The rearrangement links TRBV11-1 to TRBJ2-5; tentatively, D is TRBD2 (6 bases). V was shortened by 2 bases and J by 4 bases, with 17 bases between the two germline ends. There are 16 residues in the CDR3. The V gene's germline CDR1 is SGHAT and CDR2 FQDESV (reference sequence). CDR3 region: CASSLFLGDLGETQYF. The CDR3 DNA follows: TGTGCCAGCAGCTTATTTTTGGGGGACTTGGGAGAGACCCAGTACTTC.

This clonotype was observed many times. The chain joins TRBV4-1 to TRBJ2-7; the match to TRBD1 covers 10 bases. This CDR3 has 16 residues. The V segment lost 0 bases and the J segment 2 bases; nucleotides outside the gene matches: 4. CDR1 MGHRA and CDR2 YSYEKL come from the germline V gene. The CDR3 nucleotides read TGCGCCAGCAGCCAAGATAGGACAGGGGGAACCTACGAGCAGTACTTC. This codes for CASSQDRTGGTYEQYF.

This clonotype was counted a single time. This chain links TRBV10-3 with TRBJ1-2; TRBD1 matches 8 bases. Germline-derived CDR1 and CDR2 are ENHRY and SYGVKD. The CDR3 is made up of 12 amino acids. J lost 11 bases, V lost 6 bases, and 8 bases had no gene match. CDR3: CAIRGGQGWYTF. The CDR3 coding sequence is TGTGCCATCAGGGGCGGACAGGGATGGTACACCTTC.

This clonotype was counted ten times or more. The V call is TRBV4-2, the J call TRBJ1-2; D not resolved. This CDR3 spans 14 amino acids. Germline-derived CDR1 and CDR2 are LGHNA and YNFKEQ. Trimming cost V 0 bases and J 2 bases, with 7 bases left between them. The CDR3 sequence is CASSQDSGNYGYTF. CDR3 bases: TGTGCCAGCAGCCAAGATTCGGGGAACTATGGCTACACCTTC.

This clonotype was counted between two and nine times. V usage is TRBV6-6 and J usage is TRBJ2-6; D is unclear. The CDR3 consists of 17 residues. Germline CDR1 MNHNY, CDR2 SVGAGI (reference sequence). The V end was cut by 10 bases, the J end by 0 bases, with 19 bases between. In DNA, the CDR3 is TGTGCCATCAGACTTTCGGACGGCAGCTCTGGGGCCAACGTCCTGACTTTC. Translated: CAIRLSDGSSGANVLTF.

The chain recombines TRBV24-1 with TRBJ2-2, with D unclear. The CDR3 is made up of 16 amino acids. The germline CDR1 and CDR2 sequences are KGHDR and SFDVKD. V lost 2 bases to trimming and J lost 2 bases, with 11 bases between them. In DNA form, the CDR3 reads TGTGCCACCAGTGATTCCTTCGCGGAAAACACCGGGGAGCTGTTTTTT. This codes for CATSDSFAENTGELFF.

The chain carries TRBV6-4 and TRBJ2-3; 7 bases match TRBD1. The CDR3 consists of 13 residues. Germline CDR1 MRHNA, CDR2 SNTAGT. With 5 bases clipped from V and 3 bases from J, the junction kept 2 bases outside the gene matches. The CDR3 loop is CASSRQGTDTQYF. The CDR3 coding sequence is TGTGCCAGCAGTCGACAGGGTACAGATACGCAGTATTTT.

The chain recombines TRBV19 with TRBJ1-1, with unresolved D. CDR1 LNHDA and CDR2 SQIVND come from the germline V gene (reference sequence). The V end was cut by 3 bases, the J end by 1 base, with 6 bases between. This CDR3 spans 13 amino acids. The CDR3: CASSMAQNTEAFF. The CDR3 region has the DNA TGTGCCAGTAGTATGGCACAGAACACTGAAGCTTTCTTT.

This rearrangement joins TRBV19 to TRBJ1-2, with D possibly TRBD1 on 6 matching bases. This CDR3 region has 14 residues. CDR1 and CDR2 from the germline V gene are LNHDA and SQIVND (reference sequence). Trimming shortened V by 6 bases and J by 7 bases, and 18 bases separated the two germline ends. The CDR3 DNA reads TGTGCCAGTAGGACGGGGGACATCGTAGGTGGCTACACCTTC. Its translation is CASRTGDIVGGYTF.

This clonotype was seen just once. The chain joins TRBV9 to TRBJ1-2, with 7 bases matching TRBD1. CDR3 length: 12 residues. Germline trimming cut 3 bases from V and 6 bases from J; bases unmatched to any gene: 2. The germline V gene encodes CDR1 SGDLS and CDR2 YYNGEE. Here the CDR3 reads CASSAGTDGYTF. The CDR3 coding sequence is TGTGCCAGCAGCGCCGGGACAGATGGCTACACCTTC.

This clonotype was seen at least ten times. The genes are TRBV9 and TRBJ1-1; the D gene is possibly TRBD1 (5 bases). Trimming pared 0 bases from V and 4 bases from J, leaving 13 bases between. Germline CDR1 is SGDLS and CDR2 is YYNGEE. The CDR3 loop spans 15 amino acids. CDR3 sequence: CASSVDARGGTEAFF. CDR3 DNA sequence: TGTGCCAGCAGCGTAGATGCGAGGGGAGGCACTGAAGCTTTCTTT.

CDR3 in DNA: TGCAGTGCTAGACATCTGAGACAGGAGGCGCAGGTTGGCTATGGCTACACCTTC. It codes for CSARHLRQEAQVGYGYTF. The gene calls are TRBV20-1 and TRBJ1-2; a possible D gene is TRBD1 (6 bases). This CDR3 is built from 18 residues. The ends were cut back, 2 bases at V and 4 bases at J, with 26 bases in the middle. Germline CDR1 and CDR2: DFQATT and SNEGSKA (reference sequence).

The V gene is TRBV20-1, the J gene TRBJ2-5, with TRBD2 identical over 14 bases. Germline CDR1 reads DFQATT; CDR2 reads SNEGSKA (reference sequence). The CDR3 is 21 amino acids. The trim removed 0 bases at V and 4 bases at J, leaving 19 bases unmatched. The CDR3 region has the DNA TGCAGTGCTAGAGACCCCTCGACTAGCGGGAGGGAGAGCATGGTTCGAGAGACCCAGTACTTC. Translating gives CSARDPSTSGRESMVRETQYF.

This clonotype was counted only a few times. This CDR3 is CASSQGLTSDGAMETQYF. CDR3 DNA sequence: TGTGCCAGCAGCCAAGGTCTCACGAGCGATGGGGCTATGGAGACCCAGTACTTC. The genes are TRBV3-1 and TRBJ2-5, with D tentatively TRBD1 (5 bases). V gave up 1 base and J gave up 5 bases, with 23 bases separating them. CDR1 is LGHDT, CDR2 YNNKEL, per germline (reference sequence). The CDR3 spans 18 residues.

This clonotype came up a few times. CDR3 loop: CASRYSDANTGELFF. The CDR3 DNA reads as TGTGCCAGCAGGTACTCGGACGCGAACACCGGGGAGCTGTTTTTT. The J gene is TRBJ2-2, the V gene TRBV28; D gene uncertain. Germline assignment: CDR1 MDHEN and CDR2 SYDVKM. V shed 6 bases and J shed 0 bases, with 11 bases lying between them. CDR3 size: 15 residues.

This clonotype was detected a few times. CDR3 loop: CATSDWGSGYTF. The CDR3 DNA sequence: TGTGCCACCAGTGATTGGGGGTCGGGCTACACCTTC. V is TRBV24-1 and J is TRBJ1-2; possible D gene TRBD1, 5 bases. Trimming cost V 2 bases and J 8 bases, with 8 bases left between them. This CDR3 spans 12 amino acids. CDR1 is KGHDR, CDR2 SFDVKD, per germline.

The CDR3 sequence is CASSHSTSGTAYEQYF. The CDR3 nucleotides read TGTGCCAGCAGCCATTCTACTAGCGGGACAGCCTACGAGCAGTACTTC. The V gene is TRBV9, the J gene TRBJ2-7; the match to TRBD2 covers 10 bases. Trimming at V came to 4 bases and at J to 2 bases, leaving 9 bases not matched to a gene. The germline V gene encodes CDR1 SGDLS and CDR2 YYNGEE. The CDR3 runs 16 residues. The variable domain in full, completed from reference TRBV9 and TRBJ2-7, reads DSGVTQTPKHLITATGQRVTLRCSPRSGDLSVYWYQQSLDQGLQFLIQYYNGEERAKGNILERFSAQQFPDLHSELNLSSLELGDSALYFCASSHSTSGTAYEQYFGPGTRLTVT.

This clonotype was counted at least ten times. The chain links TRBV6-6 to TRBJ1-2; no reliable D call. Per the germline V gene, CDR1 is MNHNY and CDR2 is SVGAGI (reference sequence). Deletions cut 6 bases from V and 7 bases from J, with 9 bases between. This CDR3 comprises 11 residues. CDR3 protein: CASSPAGGYTF. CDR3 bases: TGTGCCAGCAGCCCCGCGGGTGGCTACACCTTC.